Listed below are T cell receptor beta chains from one sample, sequenced in a study of regulatory T cells in long-lasting Graves disease. TCRdb reprocessed the multiplex PCR reads with MiXCR, giving one entry per CDR3 protein. The sample carries around 250,000 distinct CDR3 sequences, about 17% recorded once. These data are also associated with another study on T cells in Graves' hyperthyroidism and ophthalmopathy.

The source material was peripheral blood mononuclear cells (PBMCs), sampled at new diagnosis, from a patient treated with antithyroid drugs. These receptors came from a woman aged 30 to 39 with Graves disease. CDR3s include the opening cysteine and the closing phenylalanine or tryptophan. Each record gives: D gene, V gene, J gene, clone size, CDR3 DNA, CDR3 protein. A D gene is named only where the DNA matches it firmly. Some rows have no size entry. The others give once, few or many, or a class for an expanded clone.

D: TRBD2; V: TRBV15; J: TRBJ2-2; size: few; DNA: TGTGCCACCCGGCGGCTACTAGCGGGGATCGGGGAGCTGTTTTTT; CDR3: CATRRLLAGIGELFF
D: .; V: TRBV5-4; J: TRBJ2-3; size: few; DNA: TGTGCCAGCAGCCCCATCGGGACTAGCACAGATACGCAGTATTTT; CDR3: CASSPIGTSTDTQYF
D: TRBD1; V: TRBV27; J: TRBJ1-5; size: many; DNA: TGTGCCAGCAGTTCATTTACTCGGGACAGACGAAATCAGCCCCAGCATTTT; CDR3: CASSSFTRDRRNQPQHF
D: TRBD2; V: TRBV20-1; J: TRBJ2-1; size: many; DNA: TGCAGTGCTGGCCGCGGTACGGGGGGGCTCGATAAGCAGTTCTTC; CDR3: CSAGRGTGGLDKQFF
D: .; V: TRBV3-1; J: TRBJ1-1; size: .; DNA: TGTGCCAGCAGCCAAGACCTTGCCCGGGGCAGTACTGAAGCTTTCTTT; CDR3: CASSQDLARGSTEAFF
D: .; V: TRBV20-1; J: TRBJ2-6; size: .; DNA: TGCAGTGCCAGGGACACCCACTCTGGGGCCAACGTCCTGACTTTC; CDR3: CSARDTHSGANVLTF
D: .; V: TRBV3-1; J: TRBJ2-2; size: few; DNA: TGTGCCAGCAGCTTCCAGGGGCGGCTTGACACCGGGGAGCTGTTTTTT; CDR3: CASSFQGRLDTGELFF
D: .; V: TRBV7-2; J: TRBJ1-6; size: many; DNA: TGTGCCAGCAGCTTAGAGGGGCAGGGTTCACCCCTCCACTTT; CDR3: CASSLEGQGSPLHF
D: TRBD1; V: TRBV7-9; J: TRBJ2-1; size: many; DNA: TGTGCCGCGCGCTCCCGAACCGGGACAGGGAACAATGAGCAGTTCTTC; CDR3: CAARSRTGTGNNEQFF
D: .; V: TRBV3-1; J: TRBJ2-1; size: .; DNA: TGTGCCAGCACCCCGGAGGGGGCCCTTTACTACAATGAGCAGCTCTTC; CDR3: CASTPEGALYYNEQLF
D: .; V: TRBV9; J: TRBJ1-2; size: many; DNA: TGTGCCAGCAGCGTAGAGGGCAGTGGGAACTATGGCTACACCTTC; CDR3: CASSVEGSGNYGYTF
D: .; V: TRBV19; J: TRBJ1-2; size: few; DNA: TGTGCCAGTAGTATAACCAGGGAGGCCTATGGCTACACCTTC; CDR3: CASSITREAYGYTF
D: TRBD1; V: TRBV28; J: TRBJ2-7; size: .; DNA: TGTGCCAGCAGCCCCACCCTAACCGGGACAGGGGGCAATTACGAGCAGTACTTC; CDR3: CASSPTLTGTGGNYEQYF
D: .; V: TRBV7-2; J: TRBJ1-4; size: many; DNA: TGTGCCAGCAGCTTCAAAGGGTCTAATGAAAAACTGTTTTTT; CDR3: CASSFKGSNEKLFF
D: .; V: TRBV11-2; J: TRBJ2-1; size: many; DNA: TGTGCCAGCAGCTTAGAGGGTAGCTCCTACAATGAGCAGTTCTTC; CDR3: CASSLEGSSYNEQFF
D: .; V: TRBV5-1; J: TRBJ1-2; size: many; DNA: TGCGCCAGCAGCTTGACAGTACGAGATGGCTACACCTTC; CDR3: CASSLTVRDGYTF
D: TRBD2; V: TRBV20-1; J: TRBJ2-7; size: once; DNA: TGCAGTGCCCGAGGGACTAGCGGGGGGCAGTACTTC; CDR3: CSARGTSGGQYF
D: .; V: TRBV20-1; J: TRBJ1-1; size: many; DNA: TGCAGTGCCCTGGACACTGAAGCTTTCTTT; CDR3: CSALDTEAFF
D: .; V: TRBV7-9; J: TRBJ2-1; size: .; DNA: TGTGCCAGCAGGCCGTATGGGGACGAGCAGTTCTTC; CDR3: CASRPYGDEQFF